One sample yielded the 29 T cell receptor beta chains listed below, sequenced in a study of T cell changes during pregnancy in multiple sclerosis (dated by TCRdb to about 2019). Libraries came from the immunoSEQ multiplex PCR assay. As stored in TCRdb, this immuneACCESS dataset retains in-frame rearrangements with V and J assigned. A fraction of the clones does not appear; measured against another copy, unresolved V genes explain less than half of the discrepancy, and the remainder lacks a known reason. Across this sample there are under 75,000 clones, with 75% to 95% seen only once. About 2.3% of the sample goes to the ten largest clones. This sample comprised peripheral blood, obtained in the first trimester of pregnancy. These receptors came from a female donor with multiple sclerosis, enrolled in a pregnancy study.

J is TRBJ2-7 and V is TRBV28; 9 nucleotides agree with TRBD1. CDR3 length: 13 residues. CDR1 MDHEN and CDR2 SYDVKM come from the germline V gene. V was pared by 5 bases and J by 4 bases, with 3 bases of the junction left unmatched. In DNA form, the CDR3 reads TGTGCCAGCAGTCCCGGGACAGGGTACGAGCAGTACTTC. It yields the protein CASSPGTGYEQYF.

This chain connects TRBV29-1 to TRBJ2-5, with 9 bases matching TRBD1. The V and J ends lost 4 bases and 6 bases, in that order; junction bases with no gene match: 6. Germline-derived CDR1 and CDR2 are SQVTM and ANQGSEA. The CDR3 consists of 13 residues. The CDR3 sequence is CSVGTGAIQTQYF. CDR3 in DNA: TGCAGCGTTGGGACAGGGGCGATCCAGACCCAGTACTTC.

V and J are TRBV9 and TRBJ2-7; the D is unclear. Germline CDR1 and CDR2: SGDLS and YYNGEE. Trimming removed 0 bases at V and 6 bases at J, with 13 bases between. This CDR3 has 14 residues. The CDR3 reads CASSVALGPSEQYF. For the CDR3, the DNA is TGTGCCAGCAGCGTAGCTCTAGGCCCCTCCGAGCAGTACTTC.

V gene TRBV19 combines with J gene TRBJ2-3; TRBD2 is a possible D gene (5 bases). There are 15 residues in the CDR3. Germline V gene sequence: CDR1 LNHDA, CDR2 SQIVND (reference sequence). V was pared by 1 base and J by 5 bases, with 13 bases between. The CDR3 sequence: CASSIGGAVRDTQYF. The CDR3 bases are TGTGCCAGTAGTATAGGGGGAGCCGTGAGAGATACGCAGTATTTT.

The rearrangement uses TRBV9 and TRBJ2-5; maybe TRBD1 (6 bases). This CDR3 has 17 amino acids. Germline V gene data show CDR1 as SGDLS and CDR2 as YYNGEE. The germline V and J ends were trimmed by 0 bases and 5 bases, with 20 bases remaining between them. The CDR3: CASSVAGEGVNRETQYF. The CDR3 bases are TGTGCCAGCAGCGTAGCTGGCGAGGGGGTTAACAGGGAGACCCAGTACTTC.

This clone occurred once. The chain has TRBV5-4 and TRBJ2-5; 7 bases fit TRBD1. Germline CDR1 is SGHNT and CDR2 is YYREEE (reference sequence). Germline trimming cut 0 bases from V and 5 bases from J; bases unmatched to any gene: 10. This CDR3 spans 16 amino acids. This chain's CDR3 is CASSLVADRVRETQYF. The CDR3 region has the DNA TGTGCCAGCAGCTTGGTCGCCGACAGGGTTCGGGAGACCCAGTACTTC.

This chain connects TRBV28 to TRBJ1-1; D is ambiguous. Trimming removed 3 bases from V and 6 bases from J, with 8 bases in between. The CDR3 is made up of 12 amino acids. Germline CDR1 reads MDHEN; CDR2 reads SYDVKM. The CDR3 DNA follows: TGTGCCAGCAGTTTTCCGGGATCTGAAGCTTTCTTT. The encoded protein is CASSFPGSEAFF.

The chain carries TRBV10-2 and TRBJ2-7; tentative D call: TRBD1 (6 bases). Germline V CDR1 and CDR2: WSHSY, SAAADI. The CDR3 covers 13 residues. The V and J ends lost 6 bases and 2 bases respectively, with 11 bases between them. This CDR3 is CASRDSATYEQYF. As DNA, the CDR3 is TGCGCCAGCAGGGACAGTGCTACCTACGAGCAGTACTTC.

The chain carries TRBV5-1 and TRBJ2-7, with 9 bases fitting TRBD1. The junction had 1 base not matched to a gene; V was cut back by 3 bases and J by 3 bases. The CDR3 sequence is 13 residues long. Germline loops: CDR1 SGHRS, CDR2 YFSETQ. This chain's CDR3 is CASSWGQGYEQYF. As DNA, the CDR3 is TGCGCCAGCAGCTGGGGACAGGGCTACGAGCAGTACTTC.

The genes are TRBV19 and TRBJ2-3, with 11 bases aligning to TRBD1. The CDR3 is 15 residues long. CDR1 LNHDA and CDR2 SQIVND come from the germline V gene (reference sequence). V trimming: 5 bases; J trimming: 3 bases; junction bases outside the gene matches: 4. CDR3 sequence: CASSFGTGGTDTQYF. Written as DNA, the CDR3 is TGTGCCAGTAGTTTTGGGACAGGGGGAACAGATACGCAGTATTTT.

V and J are TRBV5-6 and TRBJ1-1; 7 bases fit TRBD1. Trimming at V came to 3 bases and at J to 4 bases, leaving 6 bases not matched to a gene. Germline V gives CDR1 SGHDT, CDR2 YYEEEE. The CDR3 extends over 14 amino acids. The CDR3 bases are TGTGCCAGCAGCTCGGGACAGCTCGTCACTGAAGCTTTCTTT. Encoded protein: CASSSGQLVTEAFF.

The chain links TRBV28 to TRBJ1-1, with D tentatively TRBD1 (5 bases). V was cut by 5 bases and J by 4 bases, with 17 bases left in between. CDR1 and CDR2 from the germline V gene are MDHEN and SYDVKM. The CDR3 consists of 15 residues. The DNA of the CDR3 is TGTGCCAGCAGTCCCTTGGGGGGGGTGGGCACTGAAGCTTTCTTT. It is translated as CASSPLGGVGTEAFF. The whole variable domain, remainder taken from reference TRBV28 and TRBJ1-1, is DVKVTQSSRYLVKRTGEKVFLECVQDMDHENMFWYRQDPGLGLRLIYFSYDVKMKEKGDIPEGYSVSREKKERFSLILESASTNQTSMYLCASSPLGGVGTEAFFGQGTRLTVV.

This sequence joins TRBV27 and TRBJ2-2; tentatively, D is TRBD1 (5 bases). CDR3 length equals 14 residues. The V end lost 5 bases, the J end lost 7 bases, and 14 bases lay between the germline ends. Germline-derived CDR1 and CDR2 are MNHEY and SMNVEV (reference sequence). The CDR3 bases are TGTGCCAGCAGTCCAGGCAGGGCGAGCGGGGAGCTGTTTTTT. Translated: CASSPGRASGELFF.

V and J are TRBV4-1 and TRBJ2-7; 7 nucleotides agree with TRBD2. Germline CDR1 and CDR2: MGHRA and YSYEKL. The CDR3 has 15 residues. Germline trimming cut 3 bases from V and 7 bases from J; bases unmatched to any gene: 12. Here the CDR3 DNA reads TGCGCCAGCAGCCATGCCGGGACTACGCCCCGGGAGCAGTACTTC. It yields the protein CASSHAGTTPREQYF.

This chain joins TRBV10-3 and TRBJ2-2, with D perhaps matching TRBD2 (7 bases). The CDR3 length is 15 residues. Germline V gene sequence: CDR1 ENHRY, CDR2 SYGVKD. Trimming cost V 9 bases and J 0 bases, with 14 bases left between them. The CDR3 protein is CAIGGAGPNTGELFF. The DNA for the CDR3 is TGTGCCATTGGGGGGGCGGGCCCGAACACCGGGGAGCTGTTTTTT.

The V call is TRBV4-1, the J call TRBJ2-6; no reliable D call. Germline V lookup: CDR1 MGHRA, CDR2 YSYEKL. The CDR3 consists of 14 residues. Trimming left V 3 bases short and J 1 base short, with 4 bases between. The CDR3 is CASSQRSGANVLTF. The CDR3 nucleotides read TGCGCCAGCAGCCAGAGATCTGGGGCCAACGTCCTGACTTTC.

V usage is TRBV30 and J usage is TRBJ1-2; 7 nucleotides line up with TRBD1. Germline V lookup: CDR1 GTSNPN, CDR2 SVGIG (reference sequence). J lost 0 bases, V lost 5 bases, and 15 bases had no gene match. The CDR3 has 17 amino acids. CDR3 region: CAWLQTRTGRSNYGYTF. The DNA of the CDR3 is TGTGCCTGGCTGCAAACCCGGACAGGCCGGTCTAACTATGGCTACACCTTC.

The rearrangement links TRBV11-3 to TRBJ2-7, with D unresolved. Trimming took off 4 bases at V and 5 bases at J, with 9 bases between the two ends. CDR1 and CDR2 from the germline V gene are SGHNT and YENEEA. This CDR3 comprises 12 residues. CDR3 DNA: TGTGCCAGCAGCTCCTCGCAGAACGAGCAGTACTTC. Its protein product is CASSSSQNEQYF. Full variable domain (rest looked up from reference TRBV11-3 and TRBJ2-7): EAGVVQSPRYKIIEKKQPVAFWCNPISGHNTLYWYLQNLGQGPELLIRYENEEAVDDSQLPKDRFSAERLKGVDSTLKIQPAELGDSAVYLCASSSSQNEQYFGPGTRLTVT.

In its sample, this clone was seen once. V gene TRBV19 combines with J gene TRBJ1-1; a weak D match, TRBD1 (5 bases). The CDR3 loop spans 15 amino acids. Trimming took 5 bases from V and 0 from J, leaving 13 bases between them. The germline V gene encodes CDR1 LNHDA and CDR2 SQIVND (reference sequence). CDR3 region: CASSADSPMNTEAFF. DNA of the CDR3: TGTGCCAGTAGTGCCGACAGTCCCATGAACACTGAAGCTTTCTTT.

This chain uses TRBV7-8 with TRBJ1-1; possible D gene TRBD1, 5 bases. The ends were cut back, 5 bases at V and 1 base at J, with 14 bases in the middle. CDR1 is SGHVS and CDR2 is FQNEAQ in the germline V gene. The CDR3 runs to 15 residues. The CDR3 DNA is TGTGCCAGCAGCCCTTACAGGCTCCGGAACACTGAAGCTTTCTTT. It is translated as CASSPYRLRNTEAFF.

V gene TRBV27 combines with J gene TRBJ2-3, with D perhaps TRBD2 (7 bases). Trimming left V 5 bases short and J 5 bases short, with 14 bases between. This CDR3 has 14 residues. Germline V gene sequence: CDR1 MNHEY, CDR2 SMNVEV (reference sequence). In nucleotides, the CDR3 is TGTGCCAGCAGTCGTCCGGGGGGCCTAGATACGCAGTATTTT. This translates into CASSRPGGLDTQYF.

This chain joins TRBV9 and TRBJ2-4; 7 bases line up with TRBD1. Germline CDR1 SGDLS, CDR2 YYNGEE. CDR3 length: 15 residues. Trimming cost V 3 bases and J 7 bases; bases outside gene matches: 10. The CDR3 DNA reads TGTGCCAGCAGCGACTCAGGGACAGTTCCGAACATTCAGTACTTC. Translated: CASSDSGTVPNIQYF.

J is TRBJ2-2 and V is TRBV4-1; TRBD2 matches at 7 bases. The V segment lost 1 base and the J segment 2 bases; nucleotides outside the gene matches: 1. The germline CDR1 and CDR2 sequences are MGHRA and YSYEKL. The CDR3 runs 15 residues. DNA of the CDR3: TGCGCCAGCAGCCAAGGACTAGCTAACACCGGGGAGCTGTTTTTT. Its protein is CASSQGLANTGELFF.

The chain carries TRBV2 and TRBJ1-1; 8 nucleotides agree with TRBD1. Losses at the gene ends were 4 bases for V and 2 bases for J; bases not matched to a gene: 3. CDR3 length: 14 amino acids. Germline values: CDR1 SNHLY, CDR2 FYNNEI. DNA of the CDR3: TGTGCCAGCAGTGGACAGGGGACTAACACTGAAGCTTTCTTT. Translated: CASSGQGTNTEAFF. Full variable domain (rest looked up from reference TRBV2 and TRBJ1-1): EPEVTQTPSHQVTQMGQEVILRCVPISNHLYFYWYRQILGQKVEFLVSFYNNEISEKSEIFDDQFSVERPDGSNFTLKIRSTKLEDSAMYFCASSGQGTNTEAFFGQGTRLTVV.

This chain uses TRBV21-1 with TRBJ2-7; the DNA was not compared with TRBD1, the D call given in the table. TRBV21-1 is shown as a pseudogene. The CDR3 covers 17 residues. CDR3 sequence (DNA): TGTGCCAGCAGCAAAGAAATAGGGGCAAGGGCCCCCTACGAGCAGTACTTC. This translates into CASSKEIGARAPYEQYF.

The CDR3 loop is CASSREYEQYF. The CDR3 DNA is TGTGCCAGCAGCCGGGAGTACGAGCAGTACTTC. The V call is TRBV6-1, the J call TRBJ2-7; D is perhaps TRBD2 (6 bases). This CDR3 is 11 amino acids long. Germline values: CDR1 MNHNS, CDR2 SASEGT. The ends were cut back, 6 bases at V and 4 bases at J, with 7 bases in the middle.

The chain uses TRBV2 and TRBJ1-6; tentative D call: TRBD1 (5 bases). Germline V gene sequence: CDR1 SNHLY, CDR2 FYNNEI. This CDR3 is 15 amino acids long. Trimming shortened V by 10 bases and J by 1 base, and 14 bases separated the two germline ends. CDR3 bases: TGTGCCACGATAGGGGATGCATCCTATAATTCACCCCTCCACTTT. It specifies CATIGDASYNSPLHF.

CDR3 sequence reads: CASSEPGLGNTIYF. The CDR3 coding sequence is TGTGCCAGCAGCGAACCAGGGCTTGGAAACACCATATATTTT. J is TRBJ1-3 and V is TRBV9; TRBD1 is a possible D gene (5 bases). The germline gives CDR1 SGDLS, CDR2 YYNGEE. The CDR3 sequence is 14 residues long. V shed 3 bases and J shed 3 bases, with 10 bases lying between them.

The rearrangement joins TRBV7-7 to TRBJ2-2; TRBD2 is a possible D gene (7 bases). The CDR3 runs to 16 residues. Germline CDR1 reads SSHAT; CDR2 reads FNYEAQ (reference sequence). Trimming cost V 5 bases and J 4 bases, with 17 bases left between them. CDR3 amino acids: CASSPWGGQSTGELFF. CDR3 DNA sequence: TGTGCCAGCAGCCCCTGGGGGGGGCAATCCACCGGGGAGCTGTTTTTT.